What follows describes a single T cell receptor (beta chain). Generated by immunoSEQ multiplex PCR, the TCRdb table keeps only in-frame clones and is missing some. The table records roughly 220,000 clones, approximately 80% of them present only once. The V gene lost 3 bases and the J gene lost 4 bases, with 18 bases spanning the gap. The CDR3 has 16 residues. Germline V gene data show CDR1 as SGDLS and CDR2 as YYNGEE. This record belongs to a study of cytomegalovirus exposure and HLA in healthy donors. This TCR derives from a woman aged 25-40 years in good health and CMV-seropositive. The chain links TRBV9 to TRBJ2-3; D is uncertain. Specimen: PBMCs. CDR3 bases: TGTGCCAGCAGCGGCCACTATTCCGCCGAGGCAGATACGCAGTATTTT. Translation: CASSGHYSAEADTQYF.